This TCR beta chain was obtained from a study of blood T cell repertoires in COVID-19. Using immunoSEQ multiplex PCR, the repertoire was profiled, and TCRdb retains in-frame clones only, with some absent. The sample has about 270,000 clones, approximately 86% seen once. V was trimmed by 5 bases and J by 6 bases, leaving 13 bases between them. Germline-derived CDR1 and CDR2 are WNHNN and SYGVQD (reference sequence). The CDR3 contains 13 residues. V is TRBV10-1 and J is TRBJ1-1, with a possible D match to TRBD1 (5 bases). Sequences were obtained from peripheral blood. This TCR was recovered from a woman aged 70-85 years with COVID-19, enrolled during active disease. In nucleotides, the CDR3 is TGCGCCAGCAGTTCCGAGGCCAGGGCTGAAGCTTTCTTT. It codes for CASSSEARAEAFF.